The following is a TCR beta chain sequence with its context. Its specificity is not known. This record comes from a study of graft-versus-host responses after intestinal transplantation. Background on the study: Anti-thymocyte globulin was used for induction in all recipients, who then took tacrolimus and steroids for 3 to 4 years.

Clones were read by immunoSEQ multiplex PCR, and TCRdb kept only the in-frame ones, dropping some. The data hold over 65,000 clones, with approximately 90% observed a single time. In germline, CDR1 is SGHNT, CDR2 YYREEE (reference sequence). The ends were cut back, 4 bases at V and 5 bases at J, with 22 bases in the middle. The CDR3 has 16 amino acids. Study-level findings and limits: Recipient marrow harbored GvH clones, some of which surfaced first in ileum or blood. Peak circulating GvH clone levels were associated with early post-transplant HvG declines.

The source material was unstimulated CD8+ T cells sorted from spleen or lymph node cells, sampled before transplant. The genes are TRBV5-4 and TRBJ2-7; tentative D call: TRBD1 (6 bases). The sequence derives from a human donor who was the organ donor for an intestinal transplant. The CDR3: CASSPKQGIDPNEQYF. Written as DNA, the CDR3 is TGTGCCAGCAGCCCAAAACAGGGCATTGACCCTAACGAGCAGTACTTC.